The rows below give T cell receptor beta chains drawn from one sample of a study of T-cell memory formation after mild COVID-19. TCRdb re-derived calls from the 5' RACE reads in MiXCR, one entry per CDR3 protein. The sample includes a few hundred thousand distinct CDR3 sequences, under 30% of them seen just once. The sequenced material came from PBMCs or a T cell subset sorted from them (not recorded which). The source is an adult woman who had mild COVID-19 (a few samples of this study predate the infection). Cell type and time point are not known. The CDR3 runs from the conserved cysteine through the conserved F or W.

J gene: TRBJ2-3
V gene: TRBV7-3
CDR3 protein: CASSLTWGATDTQYF

J gene: TRBJ2-3
V gene: TRBV4-1
CDR3 protein: CASSQAEGDTQYF

J gene: TRBJ2-3
V gene: TRBV5-6
CDR3 protein: CASRKAGGVDTQYF

J gene: TRBJ2-1
V gene: TRBV11-1
CDR3 protein: CASSLGREAWNEQFF

J gene: TRBJ2-3
V gene: TRBV6-2/TRBV6-3
CDR3 protein: CASSYSQGAWAPGGDTQYF

J gene: TRBJ1-2
V gene: TRBV5-5
CDR3 protein: CASSSIPGQNYGYTF

J gene: TRBJ1-2
V gene: TRBV5-5
CDR3 protein: CASSLDVDGYTF

J gene: TRBJ2-1
V gene: TRBV5-1
CDR3 protein: CASNTGGGGYNEQFF

J gene: TRBJ2-2
V gene: TRBV7-9
CDR3 protein: CASSLNSRTGELFF

J gene: TRBJ2-5
V gene: TRBV4-2
CDR3 protein: CASSPGEVLVTGLQETQYF

J gene: TRBJ2-1
V gene: TRBV27
CDR3 protein: CASSLRGYNEQFF

J gene: TRBJ2-5
V gene: TRBV12-3/TRBV12-4
CDR3 protein: CASSYEAQYF

J gene: TRBJ2-2
V gene: TRBV7-6
CDR3 protein: CASSLYGGMNTGELFF

J gene: TRBJ2-7
V gene: TRBV7-9
CDR3 protein: CASSLEGGGIRGQYF

J gene: TRBJ2-7
V gene: TRBV10-3
CDR3 protein: CAISDWGGGDFHEQYF

J gene: TRBJ2-1
V gene: TRBV3-1
CDR3 protein: CASSHPKVVGGHNEQFF

J gene: TRBJ2-3
V gene: TRBV20-1
CDR3 protein: CSAASGDTQYF

J gene: TRBJ2-2
V gene: TRBV5-5
CDR3 protein: CASSEQGGRTIGELFF

J gene: TRBJ1-3
V gene: TRBV4-3
CDR3 protein: CASSQDSTIGNTIYF

J gene: TRBJ2-7
V gene: TRBV30
CDR3 protein: CAWSELAGGRPLEQYF

J gene: TRBJ1-5
V gene: TRBV12-3/TRBV12-4
CDR3 protein: CASSTRVNQPQHF

J gene: TRBJ2-1
V gene: TRBV24-1
CDR3 protein: CATRPGLAAPSQFF

J gene: TRBJ2-5
V gene: TRBV12-3/TRBV12-4
CDR3 protein: CASVGGQETQYF

J gene: TRBJ2-3
V gene: TRBV24-1
CDR3 protein: CATSGIAGNGDTQYF